These T cell receptor beta chains were read from a single sample in a study of blood T cells in healthy people across ages. In TCRdb, the 5' RACE reads were re-called with MiXCR into one record per CDR3 protein. The table shows about 570,000 distinct CDR3 sequences, with roughly a quarter occurring only once. The sample consisted of blood. Receptor source: a woman in her sixties or seventies in good health. The CDR3 runs from the conserved cysteine through the conserved F or W. A D gene is named only where the DNA matches it firmly. A clone size is listed for some rows: how often the clone was seen (once, few, many), or a class if it is expanded.

V gene: TRBV18; clone size: NA; D gene: TRBD1; J gene: TRBJ1-5; CDR3 protein: CASSPQGARNQPQHF; CDR3 DNA: TGTGCCAGCTCACCCCAGGGGGCCCGCAATCAGCCCCAGCATTTT
V gene: TRBV9; clone size: NA; D gene: NA; J gene: TRBJ2-7; CDR3 protein: CASSVADFGGPSYEQYF; CDR3 DNA: TGTGCCAGCAGCGTAGCTGATTTTGGGGGGCCGTCCTACGAGCAGTACTTC
V gene: TRBV29-1; clone size: few; D gene: TRBD1; J gene: TRBJ2-7; CDR3 protein: CSVTGTGAYEQYF; CDR3 DNA: TGCAGCGTCACCGGGACAGGCGCCTACGAGCAGTACTTC
V gene: TRBV4-1; clone size: NA; D gene: NA; J gene: TRBJ1-5; CDR3 protein: CASSISPAGRLQPQHF; CDR3 DNA: TGCGCCAGCAGCATCAGCCCGGCAGGGCGGTTGCAGCCCCAGCATTTT
V gene: TRBV5-1; clone size: NA; D gene: NA; J gene: TRBJ2-7; CDR3 protein: CASSLADLATYEQYF; CDR3 DNA: TGCGCCAGCAGCTTGGCTGATTTGGCTACCTACGAGCAGTACTTC
V gene: TRBV6-5; clone size: NA; D gene: TRBD1; J gene: TRBJ1-1; CDR3 protein: CASRDRGPINTEAFF; CDR3 DNA: TGTGCCAGCAGGGACAGGGGGCCGATTAACACTGAAGCTTTCTTT
V gene: TRBV29-1; clone size: few; D gene: NA; J gene: TRBJ2-1; CDR3 protein: CSVRGSSYNEQFF; CDR3 DNA: TGCAGCGTTCGAGGGAGCTCCTACAATGAGCAGTTCTTC
V gene: TRBV9; clone size: NA; D gene: NA; J gene: TRBJ2-1; CDR3 protein: CASSVAVGEQFF; CDR3 DNA: TGTGCCAGCAGCGTAGCTGTCGGTGAGCAGTTCTTC
V gene: TRBV29-1; clone size: NA; D gene: NA; J gene: TRBJ1-2; CDR3 protein: CSVGEANYGYTF; CDR3 DNA: TGCAGCGTTGGGGAGGCTAACTATGGCTACACCTTC
V gene: TRBV7-2; clone size: few; D gene: TRBD2; J gene: TRBJ2-3; CDR3 protein: CASSLGGAGAPAVYF; CDR3 DNA: TGTGCCAGCAGCTTAGGGGGAGCGGGGGCCCCCGCAGTGTATTTT
V gene: TRBV5-8; clone size: NA; D gene: TRBD1; J gene: TRBJ1-1; CDR3 protein: CASTRMDRWTEAFF; CDR3 DNA: TGTGCCAGCACCCGGATGGACAGGTGGACTGAAGCTTTCTTT
V gene: TRBV12-3/TRBV12-4; clone size: few; D gene: TRBD2; J gene: TRBJ2-3; CDR3 protein: CASSLNIGGGSTDTQYF; CDR3 DNA: TGTGCCAGCAGTTTAAATATCGGCGGGGGAAGCACAGATACGCAGTATTTT
V gene: TRBV5-1; clone size: NA; D gene: NA; J gene: TRBJ1-3; CDR3 protein: CASSPWTANPSGNTIYF; CDR3 DNA: TGCGCCAGCAGCCCCTGGACAGCTAACCCCTCTGGAAACACCATATATTTT
V gene: TRBV30; clone size: NA; D gene: NA; J gene: TRBJ2-4; CDR3 protein: CAWSVSHRGIQYF; CDR3 DNA: TGTGCCTGGAGTGTAAGTCATCGGGGCATTCAGTACTTC
V gene: TRBV3-1; clone size: many; D gene: NA; J gene: TRBJ2-7; CDR3 protein: CASSTSYEQYF; CDR3 DNA: TGTGCCAGCAGCACCTCCTACGAGCAGTACTTC
V gene: TRBV20-1; clone size: NA; D gene: NA; J gene: TRBJ2-5; CDR3 protein: CSAYDSVETQYF; CDR3 DNA: TGCAGTGCTTACGACTCAGTCGAGACCCAGTACTTC
V gene: TRBV7-2; clone size: few; D gene: TRBD2; J gene: TRBJ2-5; CDR3 protein: CASSSGLAGAQETQYF; CDR3 DNA: TGTGCCAGCAGCTCTGGACTAGCGGGGGCCCAGGAGACCCAGTACTTC
V gene: TRBV29-1; clone size: many; D gene: TRBD1; J gene: TRBJ2-7; CDR3 protein: CSVNRGAYEQYF; CDR3 DNA: TGCAGCGTCAACAGGGGCGCCTACGAGCAGTACTTC
V gene: TRBV20-1; clone size: few; D gene: NA; J gene: TRBJ2-1; CDR3 protein: CSARDPTGDEQFF; CDR3 DNA: TGCAGTGCTAGAGACCCCACCGGAGATGAGCAGTTCTTC
V gene: TRBV6-6; clone size: NA; D gene: NA; J gene: TRBJ1-1; CDR3 protein: CASSYHPSGLQAFF; CDR3 DNA: TGTGCCAGCAGTTACCACCCTTCAGGGCTCCAAGCTTTCTTT
V gene: TRBV7-3; clone size: few; D gene: NA; J gene: TRBJ2-2; CDR3 protein: CASSPMSVNTGELFF; CDR3 DNA: TGTGCCAGCAGCCCAATGAGCGTAAACACCGGGGAGCTGTTTTTT
V gene: TRBV20-1; clone size: NA; D gene: NA; J gene: TRBJ1-4; CDR3 protein: CSASDGPKKLFF; CDR3 DNA: TGCAGTGCTAGCGACGGCCCGAAGAAACTGTTTTTT
V gene: TRBV5-1; clone size: few; D gene: TRBD1; J gene: TRBJ2-5; CDR3 protein: CASSPSSGGKETQYF; CDR3 DNA: TGCGCCAGCAGCCCATCCTCAGGGGGCAAAGAGACCCAGTACTTC
V gene: TRBV27; clone size: many; D gene: TRBD1; J gene: TRBJ2-7; CDR3 protein: CASSRGKGTGVTYEQYF; CDR3 DNA: TGTGCCAGCAGTAGGGGTAAAGGGACAGGGGTTACCTACGAGCAGTACTTC
V gene: TRBV29-1; clone size: NA; D gene: NA; J gene: TRBJ1-4; CDR3 protein: CSVQVYEKLFF; CDR3 DNA: TGCAGCGTTCAAGTTTATGAAAAACTGTTTTTT
V gene: TRBV7-8; clone size: NA; D gene: NA; J gene: TRBJ1-1; CDR3 protein: CASSLARTGTGTEAFF; CDR3 DNA: TGTGCCAGCAGCTTAGCGCGAACAGGCACGGGTACTGAAGCTTTCTTT
V gene: TRBV7-8; clone size: NA; D gene: TRBD2; J gene: TRBJ2-3; CDR3 protein: CASSLGLAGPTDTQYF; CDR3 DNA: TGTGCCAGCAGCTTAGGGTTAGCGGGGCCCACAGATACGCAGTATTTT
V gene: TRBV6-6; clone size: few; D gene: TRBD1; J gene: TRBJ1-1; CDR3 protein: CASRSGGRAEAFF; CDR3 DNA: TGCGCCAGCAGGTCAGGGGGCAGAGCTGAAGCTTTCTTT
V gene: TRBV4-3; clone size: NA; D gene: NA; J gene: TRBJ2-6; CDR3 protein: CASSQDGVSGANVLTF; CDR3 DNA: TGCGCCAGCAGCCAAGACGGGGTCTCTGGGGCCAACGTCCTGACTTTC
V gene: TRBV6-5; clone size: NA; D gene: NA; J gene: TRBJ2-3; CDR3 protein: CASSYSGTGIRTDTQYF; CDR3 DNA: TGTGCCAGCAGTTACTCAGGCACAGGGATTAGAACAGATACGCAGTATTTT
V gene: TRBV6-1; clone size: NA; D gene: NA; J gene: TRBJ2-7; CDR3 protein: CASLAVSSYEQYF; CDR3 DNA: TGTGCCAGCCTGGCGGTGAGCTCCTACGAGCAGTACTTC
V gene: TRBV14; clone size: NA; D gene: NA; J gene: TRBJ2-1; CDR3 protein: CASSQDRPGVKFF; CDR3 DNA: TGTGCCAGCAGCCAAGATCGACCAGGGGTGAAGTTCTTC
V gene: TRBV5-6; clone size: NA; D gene: NA; J gene: TRBJ1-1; CDR3 protein: CASSLFPTPLAFF; CDR3 DNA: TGTGCCAGCAGCTTGTTCCCAACCCCCCTGGCTTTCTTT
V gene: TRBV12-3/TRBV12-4; clone size: NA; D gene: NA; J gene: TRBJ2-5; CDR3 protein: CASSSWTGQETQYF; CDR3 DNA: TGTGCCAGCAGTTCTTGGACGGGCCAAGAGACCCAGTACTTC
V gene: TRBV12-3/TRBV12-4; clone size: NA; D gene: NA; J gene: TRBJ1-5; CDR3 protein: CASSLARTQPQHF; CDR3 DNA: TGTGCCAGCAGTTTAGCGCGGACTCAGCCCCAGCATTTT
V gene: TRBV6-5; clone size: NA; D gene: TRBD2; J gene: TRBJ2-5; CDR3 protein: CASSFGGAGQETQYF; CDR3 DNA: TGTGCCAGCAGTTTCGGGGGGGCGGGGCAAGAGACCCAGTACTTC